This T cell receptor (beta chain) was recorded in a study of post-analysis software for immune sequencing data. The overall study: Included courses were relapsing-remitting and secondary progressive multiple sclerosis; progressive-relapsing multiple sclerosis was also included. Overall study findings and caveats: Multiple sclerosis patients showed significantly lower normalized Chao1 diversity than controls did. Patients carried several TRBV segments more frequently than controls did, and TRBV5-6, TRBV5-1 and TRBV20-1 were among them. Samples made in the same batch grouped tightly together by F measure.

Concerning this clonotype itself: Its antigen is unidentified.

This CDR3 comprises 13 residues. Germline lookup yields CDR1 SGHAT and CDR2 FQNNGV. Unique molecular identifiers were present in the TCR beta cDNA libraries. Researchers reported some 500,000 cDNA molecules coming from roughly 0.93 to 9.6 million T cells. One entry per CDR3 protein results from TCRdb running MiXCR on the PCR reads. The table lists about 800,000 distinct CDR3 sequences, 25% to 30% of them singletons. V usage is TRBV11-2 and J usage is TRBJ2-7; no clear D. With the DNA end fitting TRBJ2-4 better, the J assignment may be wrong. The sample comprised blood. The source of this sequence is a girl between 5 and 17 years old with multiple sclerosis. The CDR3 sequence is CASSLVGLGIQYF. The CDR3 region has the DNA TGTGCCAGCAGCTTAGTAGGGCTCGGCATTCAGTACTTC.